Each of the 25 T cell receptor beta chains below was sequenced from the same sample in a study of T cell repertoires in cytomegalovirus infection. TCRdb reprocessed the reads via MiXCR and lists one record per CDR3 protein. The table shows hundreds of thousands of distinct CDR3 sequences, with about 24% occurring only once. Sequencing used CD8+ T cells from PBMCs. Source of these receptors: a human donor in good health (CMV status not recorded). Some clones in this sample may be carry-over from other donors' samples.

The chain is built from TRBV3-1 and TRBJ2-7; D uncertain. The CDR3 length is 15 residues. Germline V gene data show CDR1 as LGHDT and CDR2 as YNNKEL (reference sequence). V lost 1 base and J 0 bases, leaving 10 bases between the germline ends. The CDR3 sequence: CASSQGEAHSYEQYF. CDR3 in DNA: TGTGCCAGCAGCCAAGGAGAAGCACACTCCTACGAGCAGTACTTC.

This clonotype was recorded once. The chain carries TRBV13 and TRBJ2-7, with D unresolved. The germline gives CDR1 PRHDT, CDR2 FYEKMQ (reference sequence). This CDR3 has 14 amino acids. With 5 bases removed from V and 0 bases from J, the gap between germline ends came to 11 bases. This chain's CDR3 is CASSPRASSYEQYF. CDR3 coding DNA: TGTGCCAGCAGCCCTAGAGCTAGCTCCTACGAGCAGTACTTC.

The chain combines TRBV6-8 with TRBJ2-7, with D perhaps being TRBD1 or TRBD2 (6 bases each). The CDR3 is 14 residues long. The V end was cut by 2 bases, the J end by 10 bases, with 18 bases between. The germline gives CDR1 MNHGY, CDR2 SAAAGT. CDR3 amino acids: CASSYRGTGLCQYF. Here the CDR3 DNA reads TGTGCCAGCAGTTACAGGGGGACGGGACTTTGTCAGTACTTC.

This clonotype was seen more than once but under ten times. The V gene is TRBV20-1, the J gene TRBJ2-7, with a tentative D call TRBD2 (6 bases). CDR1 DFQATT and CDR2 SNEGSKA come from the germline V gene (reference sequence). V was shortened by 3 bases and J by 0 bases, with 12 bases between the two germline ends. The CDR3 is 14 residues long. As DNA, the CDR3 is TGCAGTGCTAGCTACAGACTAGTCTCCTACGAGCAGTACTTC. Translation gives CSASYRLVSYEQYF.

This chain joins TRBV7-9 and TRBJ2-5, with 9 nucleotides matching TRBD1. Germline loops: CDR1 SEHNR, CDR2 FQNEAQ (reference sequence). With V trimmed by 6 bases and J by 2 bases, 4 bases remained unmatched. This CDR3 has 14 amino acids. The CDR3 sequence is CASRWDRVQETQYF. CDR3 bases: TGTGCCAGCAGGTGGGACAGGGTTCAAGAGACCCAGTACTTC. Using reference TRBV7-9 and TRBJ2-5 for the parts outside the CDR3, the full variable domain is DTGVSQNPRHKITKRGQNVTFRCDPISEHNRLYWYRQTLGQGPEFLTYFQNEAQLEKSRLLSDRFSAERPKGSFSTLEIQRTEQGDSAMYLCASRWDRVQETQYFGPGTRLLVL.

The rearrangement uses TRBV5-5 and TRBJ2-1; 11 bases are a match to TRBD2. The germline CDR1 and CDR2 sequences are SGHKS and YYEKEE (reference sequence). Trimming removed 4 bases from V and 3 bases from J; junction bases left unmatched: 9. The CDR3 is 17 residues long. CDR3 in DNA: TGTGCCAGCAGCCTCGAACTAGCGGGGGCGAACTACAATGAGCAGTTCTTC. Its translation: CASSLELAGANYNEQFF.

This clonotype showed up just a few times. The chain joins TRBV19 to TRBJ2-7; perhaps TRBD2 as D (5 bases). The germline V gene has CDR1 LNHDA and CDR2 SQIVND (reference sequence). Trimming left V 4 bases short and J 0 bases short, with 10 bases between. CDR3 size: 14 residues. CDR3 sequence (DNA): TGTGCCAGTAGTACCCCCGAGGGCTCCTACGAGCAGTACTTC. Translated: CASSTPEGSYEQYF.

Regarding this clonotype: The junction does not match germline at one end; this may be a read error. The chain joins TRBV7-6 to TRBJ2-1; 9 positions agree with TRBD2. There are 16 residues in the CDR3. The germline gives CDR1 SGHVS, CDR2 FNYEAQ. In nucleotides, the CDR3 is TGTGCCAACAGCTCAGGCGGGGGGGGCTCCTACAATGAGCAGTTCTTC. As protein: CANSSGGGGSYNEQFF.

The CDR3 loop is CASSVPMGNYGYTF. CDR3 nucleotides: TGTGCCAGCAGCGTTCCAATGGGGAACTATGGCTACACCTTC. V is TRBV9 and J is TRBJ1-2; D gene uncertain. The CDR3 consists of 14 residues. Trimming took 2 bases from V and 2 from J, leaving 10 bases between them. Per germline, CDR1 SGDLS and CDR2 YYNGEE.

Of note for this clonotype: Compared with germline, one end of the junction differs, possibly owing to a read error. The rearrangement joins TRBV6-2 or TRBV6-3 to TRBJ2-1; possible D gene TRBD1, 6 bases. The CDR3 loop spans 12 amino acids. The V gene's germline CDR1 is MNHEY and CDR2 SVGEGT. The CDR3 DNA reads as TGTGCCAGCAGATCGACAGGAAATGATCAGTTCTTC. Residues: CASRSTGNDQFF.

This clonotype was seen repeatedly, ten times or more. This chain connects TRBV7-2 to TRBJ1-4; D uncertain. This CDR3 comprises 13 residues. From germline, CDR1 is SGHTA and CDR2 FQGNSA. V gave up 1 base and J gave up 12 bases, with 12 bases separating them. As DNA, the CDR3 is TGTGCCAGCAGCTTAGGGGTCCCTTGGGAACTGTTTTTT. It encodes CASSLGVPWELFF.

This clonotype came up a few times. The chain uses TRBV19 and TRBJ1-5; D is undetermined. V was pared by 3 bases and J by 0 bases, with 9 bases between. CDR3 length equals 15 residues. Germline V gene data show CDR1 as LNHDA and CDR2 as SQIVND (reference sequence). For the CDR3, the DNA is TGTGCCAGTAGTATTTTACGGTATAGCAATCAGCCCCAGCATTTT. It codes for CASSILRYSNQPQHF.

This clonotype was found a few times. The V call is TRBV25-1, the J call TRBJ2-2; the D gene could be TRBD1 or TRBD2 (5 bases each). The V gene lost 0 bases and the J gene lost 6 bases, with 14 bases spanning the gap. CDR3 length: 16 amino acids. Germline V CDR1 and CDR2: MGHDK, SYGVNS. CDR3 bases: TGTGCCAGCAGTGAATATACGGGGACCCTCCCCGGGGAGCTGTTTTTT. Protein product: CASSEYTGTLPGELFF. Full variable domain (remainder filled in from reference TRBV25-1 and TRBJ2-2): EADIYQTPRYLVIGTGKKITLECSQTMGHDKMYWYQQDPGMELHLIHYSYGVNSTEKGDLSSESTVSRIRTEHFPLTLESARPSHTSQYLCASSEYTGTLPGELFFGEGSRLTVL.

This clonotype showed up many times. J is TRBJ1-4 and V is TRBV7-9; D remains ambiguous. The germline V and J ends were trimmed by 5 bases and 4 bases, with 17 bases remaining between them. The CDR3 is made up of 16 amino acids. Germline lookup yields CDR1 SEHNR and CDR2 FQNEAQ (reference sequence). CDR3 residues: CASSNPSGIDNEKLFF. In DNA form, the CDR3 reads TGTGCCAGCAGCAATCCCTCGGGGATTGATAATGAAAAACTGTTTTTT.

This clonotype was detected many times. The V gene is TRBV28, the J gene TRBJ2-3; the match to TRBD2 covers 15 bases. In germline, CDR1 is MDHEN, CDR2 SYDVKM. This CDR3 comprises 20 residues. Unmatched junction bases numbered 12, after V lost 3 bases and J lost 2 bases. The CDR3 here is CASSFSGLAGGDFLTDTQYF. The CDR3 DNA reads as TGTGCCAGCAGTTTCTCAGGACTAGCGGGGGGGGATTTCCTCACAGATACGCAGTATTTT.

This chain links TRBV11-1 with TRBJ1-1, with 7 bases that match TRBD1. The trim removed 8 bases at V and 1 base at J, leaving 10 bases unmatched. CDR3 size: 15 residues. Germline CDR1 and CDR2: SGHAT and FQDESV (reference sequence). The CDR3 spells CASAQGGLGNTEAFF. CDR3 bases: TGTGCCAGCGCCCAGGGGGGACTTGGGAACACTGAAGCTTTCTTT.

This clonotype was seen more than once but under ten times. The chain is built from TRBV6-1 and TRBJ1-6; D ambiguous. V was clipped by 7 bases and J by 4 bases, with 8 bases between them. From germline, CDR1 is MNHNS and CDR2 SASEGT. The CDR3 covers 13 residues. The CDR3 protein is CASMKQYNSPLHF. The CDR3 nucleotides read TGTGCCAGCATGAAGCAGTATAATTCACCCCTCCACTTT.

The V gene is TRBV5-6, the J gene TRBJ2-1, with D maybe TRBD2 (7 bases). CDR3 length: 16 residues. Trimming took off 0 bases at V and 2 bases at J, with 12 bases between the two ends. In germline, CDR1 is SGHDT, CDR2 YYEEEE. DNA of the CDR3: TGTGCCAGCAGCTTGGCCAAGGGGGGGGCCTACAATGAGCAGTTCTTC. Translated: CASSLAKGGAYNEQFF.

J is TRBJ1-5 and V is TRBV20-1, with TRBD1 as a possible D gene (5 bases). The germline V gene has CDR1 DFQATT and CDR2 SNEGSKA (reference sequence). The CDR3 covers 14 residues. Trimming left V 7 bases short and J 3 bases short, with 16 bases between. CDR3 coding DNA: TGCAGTGGGGCCTTGGGGGGACCCAATCAGCCCCAGCATTTT. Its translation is CSGALGGPNQPQHF.

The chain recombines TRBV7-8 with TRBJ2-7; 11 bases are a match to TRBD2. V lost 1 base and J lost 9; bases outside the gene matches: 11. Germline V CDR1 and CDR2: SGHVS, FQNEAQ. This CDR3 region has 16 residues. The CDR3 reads CASSLEETSGASGQYF. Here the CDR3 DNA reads TGTGCCAGCAGCTTAGAAGAGACTAGCGGGGCTTCGGGGCAGTACTTC. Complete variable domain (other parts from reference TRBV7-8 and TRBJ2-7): GAGVSQSPRYKVAKRGQDVALRCDPISGHVSLFWYQQALGQGPEFLTYFQNEAQLDKSGLPSDRFFAERPEGSVSTLKIQRTQQEDSAVYLCASSLEETSGASGQYFGPGTRLTVT.

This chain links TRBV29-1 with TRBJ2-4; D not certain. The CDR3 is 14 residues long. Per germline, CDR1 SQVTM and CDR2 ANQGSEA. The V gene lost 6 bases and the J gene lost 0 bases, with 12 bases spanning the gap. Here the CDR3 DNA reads TGCAGCGTCGTTGGACGAAGAGCCAAAAACATTCAGTACTTC. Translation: CSVVGRRAKNIQYF.

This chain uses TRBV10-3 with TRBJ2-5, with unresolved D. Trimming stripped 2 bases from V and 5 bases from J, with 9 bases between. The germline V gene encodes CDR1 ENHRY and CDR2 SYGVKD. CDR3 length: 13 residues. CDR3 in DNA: TGTGCCATCAGTGAGGGCCTGGGGGAGACCCAGTACTTC. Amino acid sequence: CAISEGLGETQYF.

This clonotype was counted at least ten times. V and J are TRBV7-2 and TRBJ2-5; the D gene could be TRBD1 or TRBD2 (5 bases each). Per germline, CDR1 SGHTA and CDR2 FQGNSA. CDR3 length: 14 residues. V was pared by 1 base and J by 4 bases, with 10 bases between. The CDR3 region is CASSLVQGVETQYF. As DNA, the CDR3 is TGTGCCAGCAGCTTAGTCCAGGGAGTAGAGACCCAGTACTTC.

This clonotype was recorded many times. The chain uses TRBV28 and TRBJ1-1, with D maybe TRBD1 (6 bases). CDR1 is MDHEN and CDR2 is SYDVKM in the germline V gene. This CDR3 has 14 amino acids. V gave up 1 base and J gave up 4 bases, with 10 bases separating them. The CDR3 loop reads CASSLSRGGTEAFF. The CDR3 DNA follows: TGTGCCAGCAGTTTATCCAGGGGAGGCACTGAAGCTTTCTTT. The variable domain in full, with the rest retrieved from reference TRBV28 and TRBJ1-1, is DVKVTQSSRYLVKRTGEKVFLECVQDMDHENMFWYRQDPGLGLRLIYFSYDVKMKEKGDIPEGYSVSREKKERFSLILESASTNQTSMYLCASSLSRGGTEAFFGQGTRLTVV.

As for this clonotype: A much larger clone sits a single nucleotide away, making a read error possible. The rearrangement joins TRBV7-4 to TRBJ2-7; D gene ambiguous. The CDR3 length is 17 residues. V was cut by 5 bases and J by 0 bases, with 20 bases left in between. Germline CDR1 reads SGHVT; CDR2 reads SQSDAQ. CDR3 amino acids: CASSHLSTDLFSYEQYF. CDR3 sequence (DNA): TGTGCCAGCAGCCACCTTTCCACAGACCTTTTCTCCTACGAGCAGTACTTC.